The rows below give T cell receptor beta chains drawn from one sample of a study of tumor and adjacent non-tumor tissue in lung cancer. Via MiXCR, TCRdb re-called the multiplex PCR reads, giving one row per CDR3 protein. The sample holds more than 120,000 distinct CDR3 sequences, approximately 64% seen once. The material sequenced was lung tumor tissue. These receptors were collected from a man aged 55-75 years with small cell lung cancer. Both conserved end residues are part of each CDR3. The order of the fields is clone size, D gene, V gene, J gene, CDR3 DNA, CDR3 protein. D genes are given only for firm matches. Clone size is not always given. Where it is, it says once, few, many or a class for expanded clones.

>NA|NA|TRBV30|TRBJ1-4
TGTGCCTGGACCAATCCGGGACACTCAAATGAAAAACTGTTTTTT
CAWTNPGHSNEKLFF
>NA|TRBD2|TRBV11-2|TRBJ2-3
TGTGCCAGCAGTTTAGGGGTTAGCGGGAGTGATACGCAGTATTTT
CASSLGVSGSDTQYF
>few|NA|TRBV6-6|TRBJ2-1
TGTGCCAGCAGTTACGCAGTTAGCTCCTACAATGAGCAGTTCTTC
CASSYAVSSYNEQFF
>many|NA|TRBV6-5|TRBJ1-2
TGTGCCAGCAGAAAGTGGATGGCGGGTTCTAACTATGGCTACACCTTC
CASRKWMAGSNYGYTF
>NA|NA|TRBV11-3|TRBJ1-6
TGTGCCAGCAGCCAGCACCGGGGCAGGGTCTCCTCTAGAACAAATTCACCCCTCCACTTT
CASSQHRGRVSSRTNSPLHF
>NA|NA|TRBV11-2|TRBJ1-2
TGTGCCAGCAGCTTAGTACTGAACTATGGCTACGCCTTC
CASSLVLNYGYAF
>once|NA|TRBV5-4|TRBJ2-3
TGTGCCAGCAGCTTGGGACAGTGGGCAGATACGCAGTATTTT
CASSLGQWADTQYF
>NA|NA|TRBV6-5|TRBJ2-3
TGTGCCAGCAGACCTCGGACTGTTACCATTACAGATACGCAGTATTTT
CASRPRTVTITDTQYF
>NA|NA|TRBV7-9|TRBJ2-7
TGTGCCAGCAGCCTCGGGGCAGGGGCCTACGAGCAGTACTTC
CASSLGAGAYEQYF
>once|TRBD1|TRBV6-2/TRBV6-3|TRBJ2-3
TGTACCAGCAGTTTAGGGGCAGGGGGCAAAGATACGCAGTATTTT
CTSSLGAGGKDTQYF
>NA|TRBD1|TRBV6-5|TRBJ2-1
TGTGCCAGCACTTACTCCCGGACAGGAGGAGTTAATGAGCAGTTCTTC
CASTYSRTGGVNEQFF
>NA|TRBD1|TRBV28|TRBJ2-2
TGTTTCAGCAGTTCTCGGACAGGGTACACCGGGGAGCTGTTTTTT
CFSSSRTGYTGELFF
>once|NA|TRBV6-6|TRBJ2-7
TGTGCCAGCAGTGCCGAATCTTTCGCCAAGCAGTACTTC
CASSAESFAKQYF
>NA|NA|TRBV5-1|TRBJ2-2
TGCGCCAGCAGCTTGTTTGCGGCTTCAAACACCGGGGAGCTGTTTTTT
CASSLFAASNTGELFF
>NA|NA|TRBV4-2|TRBJ2-3
TGTGCCGGCAGCCAGCTTGCCGGCTGGAACACAGATACGCAGTATTTT
CAGSQLAGWNTDTQYF
>NA|NA|TRBV20-1|TRBJ2-1
TGCAGTGCCAACCCCCTAGCGGAGGGGGACAATGAGCAGTTCTTC
CSANPLAEGDNEQFF
>many|NA|TRBV11-2|TRBJ2-4
TGTGCCAGCAGCTTGGGCCACCCCGCCAAAAACATTCAGTACTTC
CASSLGHPAKNIQYF
>NA|TRBD2|TRBV4-2|TRBJ2-1
TGTGCTAGCAGCCAAGACCCCGGGACCAGCGGGAGGGCCCTCCACAGTGAGCAGTTCTTC
CASSQDPGTSGRALHSEQFF
>NA|NA|TRBV28|TRBJ2-7
TGTGCCAGCAGTTTCGGGGAGGGGGCTAACGAGCAGTACTTC
CASSFGEGANEQYF
>many|TRBD2|TRBV6-6|TRBJ2-1
TGTGCCAGCAGTTTAGCGGGAGCGGGCAGTGAGCAGTTCTTC
CASSLAGAGSEQFF
>once|TRBD2|TRBV12-3/TRBV12-4|TRBJ2-2
TGTGCCAGCACCAATGGACTAGTAACGAACAGCGGGGAGCTATTATTT
CASTNGLVTNSGELLF